Listed below are T cell receptor beta chains from one sample, sequenced in a study of blood T cell repertoires in COVID-19. The repertoire was sequenced with immunoSEQ multiplex PCR; TCRdb's copy has only in-frame clones and lacks some. The sample lists about 260,000 clones, about 86% occurring once. Source material: PBMCs or T cells enriched from blood (not recorded which). All receptors come from a man under 40 with acute COVID-19. Both conserved end residues are part of each CDR3. D genes are given only for firm matches. Some rows have no size entry. The others give once, few or many, or a class for an expanded clone.

v_call	j_call	d_call	clone_size	cdr3_nt	cdr3_aa
TRBV6-4	TRBJ2-2	TRBD1	NA	TGTGCCAGCAGTGACTCGTTACAGGGGCACACCGGGGAGCTGTTTTTT	CASSDSLQGHTGELFF
TRBV6-5	TRBJ1-2	TRBD1	NA	TGTGCCAGCGGGACAGACTATGGCTACACCTTC	CASGTDYGYTF
TRBV12-3/TRBV12-4	TRBJ1-1	TRBD1	NA	TGTGCCAGCAGTTTGGAGGGGGCGACTGAAGCTTTCTTT	CASSLEGATEAFF
TRBV25-1	TRBJ2-5	TRBD2	few	TGTGCCAGCAGCGAAGGTCGCGGGGGGGACGTGGAGACCCAGTACTTC	CASSEGRGGDVETQYF
TRBV27	TRBJ2-1	TRBD2	few	TGTGCCAGCAGTCCATTTCCACCTCCGACTAGCGGGGGGCTCAATGAGCAGTTCTTC	CASSPFPPPTSGGLNEQFF
TRBV28	TRBJ1-4	NA	NA	TGTGCCAGCGGGGGGACCGCAACTAATGAAAAACTGTTTTTT	CASGGTATNEKLFF
TRBV5-1	TRBJ2-2	NA	once	TGCGCCAGCAGCTTATTCTTCGCTACAGGTCCGGCAACCGGGGAGCTGTTTTTT	CASSLFFATGPATGELFF
TRBV7-6	TRBJ2-2	TRBD2	NA	TGTGCCAGCAGCTTGGCTCTAGCGGGAGGCCGCACCGGGGAGCTGTTTTTT	CASSLALAGGRTGELFF
TRBV21-1	TRBJ1-1	NA	once	TGTGCCAGAGGGGGGGGAAGGACTGAAGCTTTCTTT	CARGGGRTEAFF
TRBV5-4	TRBJ1-4	NA	NA	TGTGCCAGCAGCTGGGGGGGTCTCGAAAGAGAAAAACTGTTTTTT	CASSWGGLEREKLFF
TRBV6-5	TRBJ1-5	NA	many	TGTGCCAGCAGTTACTCGGCAAATGGAGGAGCAGGGCCCCAGCATTTT	CASSYSANGGAGPQHF
TRBV20-1	TRBJ2-1	TRBD2	NA	TGCAGTGCCAGTAGCGGGAGAGGGACCTACAATGAGCAGTTCTTC	CSASSGRGTYNEQFF
TRBV9	TRBJ2-3	TRBD1	once	TGTGCCAGCAGCGTAGATGGGACAGCAGATACGCAGTATTTT	CASSVDGTADTQYF
TRBV5-1	TRBJ2-1	NA	NA	TGCGCCAGCAGCTCGACTCTGAGCTCCTACAATGAGCAGTTCTTC	CASSSTLSSYNEQFF
TRBV27	TRBJ1-1	NA	NA	TGTGCCAGCAGTTTATTCAGGATTAGAGGGACTGAAGCTTTCTTT	CASSLFRIRGTEAFF
TRBV7-2	TRBJ2-5	TRBD1	NA	TGTGCCAGCAGCATCCGGAGGGGGACAGGGAGGACTAAGGAGACCCAGTACTTC	CASSIRRGTGRTKETQYF
TRBV5-1	TRBJ2-3	TRBD2	NA	TGCGCCAGCAGCTTGGCCGGCGGGGGGGCAGATACGCAGTATTTT	CASSLAGGGADTQYF
TRBV20-1	TRBJ1-5	NA	NA	TGCAGTGCTAGTTACGGAGTTTATAGCAATCAGCCCCAGCATTTT	CSASYGVYSNQPQHF
TRBV7-9	TRBJ1-4	NA	NA	TGTGCCAGCAGCTTTGGAGACGCAACTAATGAAAAACTGTTTTTT	CASSFGDATNEKLFF
TRBV18	TRBJ2-6	TRBD1	NA	TGTGCCAGCTCTCTAGTCGGGACAGGGGGAACCGCAGGGGCCAACGTCCTGACTTTC	CASSLVGTGGTAGANVLTF
TRBV24-1	TRBJ2-5	TRBD1	NA	TGTGCCACCAGTGACCCCGGGACAGCAAAAGAGACCCAGTACTTC	CATSDPGTAKETQYF
TRBV7-3	TRBJ2-1	TRBD2	NA	TGTGCCAGCAGGGAGGGGAGGGTTGACGGGAGCGCCTACAATGAGCAGTTCTTC	CASREGRVDGSAYNEQFF
TRBV5-1	TRBJ2-2	TRBD1	NA	TGTGCCAGCAGCCGGGACAGGGGAGGCACCGGGGAGCTGTTTTTT	CASSRDRGGTGELFF
TRBV6-5	TRBJ1-1	NA	NA	TGTGCCAGCAGTTACAACGGCAGGGCTACGACTGAAGCTTTCTTT	CASSYNGRATTEAFF
TRBV15	TRBJ1-4	NA	NA	TGTGCCACCAGCGGTCCGGGAACTAATGAAAAACTGTTTTTT	CATSGPGTNEKLFF
TRBV6-1	TRBJ1-2	NA	NA	TGTGCCAGCAGTGAAGAAGGGGGCTATGGCTACACCTTC	CASSEEGGYGYTF
TRBV7-2	TRBJ2-1	TRBD2	NA	TGTGCCACCCAACCAGGACTAGCCTACAATGAGCAGTTCTTC	CATQPGLAYNEQFF
TRBV11-2	TRBJ2-3	TRBD2	NA	TGTGCCAGCAGCTCCATAGCGGGGCGCACAGATACGCAGTATTTT	CASSSIAGRTDTQYF